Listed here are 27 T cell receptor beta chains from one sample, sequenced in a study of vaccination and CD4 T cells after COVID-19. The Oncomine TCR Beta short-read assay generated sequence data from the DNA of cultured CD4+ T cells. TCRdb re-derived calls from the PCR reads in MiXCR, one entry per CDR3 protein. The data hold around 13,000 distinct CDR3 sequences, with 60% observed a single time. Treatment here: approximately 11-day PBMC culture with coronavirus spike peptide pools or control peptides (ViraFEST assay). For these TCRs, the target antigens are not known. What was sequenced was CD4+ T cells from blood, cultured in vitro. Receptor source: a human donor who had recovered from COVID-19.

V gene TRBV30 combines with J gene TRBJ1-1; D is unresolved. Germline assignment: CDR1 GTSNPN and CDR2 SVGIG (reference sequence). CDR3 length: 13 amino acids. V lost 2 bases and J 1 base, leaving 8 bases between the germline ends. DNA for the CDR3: TGTGCCTGGAGTCTAAACTCGAACACTGAAGCTTTCTTT. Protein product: CAWSLNSNTEAFF. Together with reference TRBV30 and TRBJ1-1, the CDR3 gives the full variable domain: SQTIHQWPATLVQPVGSPLSLECTVEGTSNPNLYWYRQAAGRGLQLLFYSVGIGQISSEVPQNLSASRPQDRQFILSSKKLLLSDSGFYLCAWSLNSNTEAFFGQGTRLTVV.

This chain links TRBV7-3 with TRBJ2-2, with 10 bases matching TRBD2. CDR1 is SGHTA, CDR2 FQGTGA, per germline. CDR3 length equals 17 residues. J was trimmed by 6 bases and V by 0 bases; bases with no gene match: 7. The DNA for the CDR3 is TGTGCCAGCAGCTTAACGGGGCCGGGACTAGCGTCCGGGGAGCTGTTTTTT. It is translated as CASSLTGPGLASGELFF.

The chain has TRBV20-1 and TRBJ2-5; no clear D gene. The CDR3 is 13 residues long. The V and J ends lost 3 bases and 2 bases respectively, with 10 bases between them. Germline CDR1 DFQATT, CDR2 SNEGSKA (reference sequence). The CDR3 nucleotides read TGCAGTGCTAGGGGAAGCCTACAAGAGACCCAGTACTTC. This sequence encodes CSARGSLQETQYF.

The CDR3 spells CASTMDRGPSPLHF. For the CDR3, the DNA is TGTGCCAGCACCATGGACAGGGGGCCTTCACCCCTCCACTTT. V usage is TRBV6-1 and J usage is TRBJ1-6; 11 nucleotides line up with TRBD1. With V trimmed by 7 bases and J by 9 bases, 5 bases remained unmatched. CDR1 and CDR2 (germline): MNHNS, SASEGT. The CDR3 consists of 14 residues.

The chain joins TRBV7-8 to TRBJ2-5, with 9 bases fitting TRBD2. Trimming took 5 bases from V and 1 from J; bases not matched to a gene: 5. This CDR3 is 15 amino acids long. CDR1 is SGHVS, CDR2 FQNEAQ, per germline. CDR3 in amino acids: CASSLTSGFQETQYF. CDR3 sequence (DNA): TGTGCCAGCAGCCTGACTAGCGGATTCCAAGAGACCCAGTACTTC.

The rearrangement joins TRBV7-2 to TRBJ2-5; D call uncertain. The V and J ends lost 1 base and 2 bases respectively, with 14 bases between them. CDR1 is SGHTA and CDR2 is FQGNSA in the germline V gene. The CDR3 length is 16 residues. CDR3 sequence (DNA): TGTGCCAGCAGCTTAGGTCTTGGCAGAATACAAGAGACCCAGTACTTC. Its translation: CASSLGLGRIQETQYF.

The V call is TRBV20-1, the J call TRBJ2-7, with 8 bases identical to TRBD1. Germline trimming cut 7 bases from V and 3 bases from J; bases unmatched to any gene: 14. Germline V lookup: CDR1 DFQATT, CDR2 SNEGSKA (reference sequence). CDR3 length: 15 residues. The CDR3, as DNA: TGCAGTGGCAGGATGGGACAGGAATTAAACTACGAGCAGTACTTC. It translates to CSGRMGQELNYEQYF.

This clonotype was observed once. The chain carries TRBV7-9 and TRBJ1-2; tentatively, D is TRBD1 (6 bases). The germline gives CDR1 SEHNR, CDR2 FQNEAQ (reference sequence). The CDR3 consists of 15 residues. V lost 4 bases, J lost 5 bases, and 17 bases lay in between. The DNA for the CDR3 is TGTGCCAGCAGCTGGGGAGGCAGGGACAATTATGGCTACACCTTC. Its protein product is CASSWGGRDNYGYTF.

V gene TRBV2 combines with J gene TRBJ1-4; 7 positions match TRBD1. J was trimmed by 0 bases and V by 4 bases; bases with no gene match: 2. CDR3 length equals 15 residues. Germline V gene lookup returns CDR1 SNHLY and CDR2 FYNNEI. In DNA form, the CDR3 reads TGTGCCAGCAGTGGAGGACAGGCAACTAATGAAAAACTGTTTTTT. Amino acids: CASSGGQATNEKLFF.

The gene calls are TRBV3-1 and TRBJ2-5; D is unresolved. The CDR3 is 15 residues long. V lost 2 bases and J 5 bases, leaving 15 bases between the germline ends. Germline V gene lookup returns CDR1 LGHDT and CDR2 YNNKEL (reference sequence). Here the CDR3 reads CASSQKIGIGETQYF. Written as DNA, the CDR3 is TGTGCCAGCAGCCAAAAGATTGGTATTGGGGAGACCCAGTACTTC.

The CDR3 protein is CASSLLAPHGADTQYF. CDR3 nucleotide sequence: TGTGCCAGCAGCCTCCTAGCGCCCCATGGGGCAGATACGCAGTATTTT. J is TRBJ2-3 and V is TRBV14, with a weak D call TRBD2 (6 bases). V lost 4 bases, J lost 4 bases, and 18 bases lay in between. There are 16 residues in the CDR3. Looked up from germline, CDR1 is SGHDN and CDR2 is FVKESK.

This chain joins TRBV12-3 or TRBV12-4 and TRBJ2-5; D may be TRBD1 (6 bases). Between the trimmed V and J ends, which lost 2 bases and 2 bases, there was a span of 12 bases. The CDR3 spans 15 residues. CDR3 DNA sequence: TGTGCCAGCAGTTTAAATGGGGGCGGACAAGAGACCCAGTACTTC. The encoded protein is CASSLNGGGQETQYF.

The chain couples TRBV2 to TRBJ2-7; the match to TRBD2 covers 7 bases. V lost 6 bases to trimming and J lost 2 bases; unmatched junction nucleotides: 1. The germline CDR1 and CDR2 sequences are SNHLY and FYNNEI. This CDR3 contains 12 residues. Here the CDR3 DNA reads TGTGCCAGCAGGGGGGGGGCCTACGAGCAGTACTTC. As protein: CASRGGAYEQYF.

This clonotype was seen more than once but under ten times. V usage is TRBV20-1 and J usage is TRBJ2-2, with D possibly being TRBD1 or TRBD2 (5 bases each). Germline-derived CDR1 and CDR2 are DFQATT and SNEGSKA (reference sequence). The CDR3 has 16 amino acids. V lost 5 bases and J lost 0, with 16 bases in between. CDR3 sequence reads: CSALNPGTANTGELFF. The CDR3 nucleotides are TGCAGTGCTCTGAACCCCGGGACGGCGAACACCGGGGAGCTGTTTTTT.

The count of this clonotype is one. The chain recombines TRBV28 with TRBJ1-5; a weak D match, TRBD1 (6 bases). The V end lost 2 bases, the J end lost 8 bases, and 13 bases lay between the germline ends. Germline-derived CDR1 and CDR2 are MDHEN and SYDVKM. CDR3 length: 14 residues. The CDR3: CASSLISGGEPQHF. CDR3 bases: TGTGCCAGCAGTTTAATTTCCGGGGGCGAGCCCCAGCATTTT.

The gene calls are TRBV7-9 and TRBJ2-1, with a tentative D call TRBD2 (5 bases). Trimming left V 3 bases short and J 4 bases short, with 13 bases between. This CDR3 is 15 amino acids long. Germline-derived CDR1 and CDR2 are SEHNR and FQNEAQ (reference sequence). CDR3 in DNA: TGTGCCAGCAGCTTCTCTAGCCAAAGTTACAATGAGCAGTTCTTC. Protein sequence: CASSFSSQSYNEQFF.

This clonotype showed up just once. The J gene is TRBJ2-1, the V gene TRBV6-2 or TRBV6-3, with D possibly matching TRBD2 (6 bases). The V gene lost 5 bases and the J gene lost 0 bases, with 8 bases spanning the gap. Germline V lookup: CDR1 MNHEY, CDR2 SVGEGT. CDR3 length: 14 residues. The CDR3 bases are TGTGCCAGCAGTACGCGGGGCTCCTACAATGAGCAGTTCTTC. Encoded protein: CASSTRGSYNEQFF.

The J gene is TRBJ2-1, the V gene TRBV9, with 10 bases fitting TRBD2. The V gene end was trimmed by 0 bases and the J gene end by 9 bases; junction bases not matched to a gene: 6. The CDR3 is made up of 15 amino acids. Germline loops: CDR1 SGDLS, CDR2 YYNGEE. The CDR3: CASSVVGLAFTEQFF. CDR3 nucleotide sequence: TGTGCCAGCAGCGTAGTGGGACTAGCGTTTACTGAGCAGTTCTTC.

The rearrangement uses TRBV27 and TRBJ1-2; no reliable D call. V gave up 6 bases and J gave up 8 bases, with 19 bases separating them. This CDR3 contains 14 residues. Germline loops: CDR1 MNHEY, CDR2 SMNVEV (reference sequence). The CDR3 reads CASSRSGSHGGYTF. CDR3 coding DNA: TGTGCCAGCAGCCGCTCCGGGTCCCACGGGGGCTACACCTTC.

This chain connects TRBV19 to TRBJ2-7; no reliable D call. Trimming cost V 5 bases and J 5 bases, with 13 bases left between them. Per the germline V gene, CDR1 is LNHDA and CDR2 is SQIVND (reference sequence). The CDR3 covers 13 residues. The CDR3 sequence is CASSSLDSHEQYF. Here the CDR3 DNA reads TGTGCCAGTAGTTCCCTTGACTCTCACGAGCAGTACTTC.

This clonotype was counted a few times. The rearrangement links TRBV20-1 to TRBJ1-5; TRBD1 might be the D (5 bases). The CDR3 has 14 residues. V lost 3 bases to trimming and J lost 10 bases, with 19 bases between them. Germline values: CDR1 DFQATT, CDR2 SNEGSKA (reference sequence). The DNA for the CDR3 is TGCAGTGCTAGTCTAGGGGAGCTCAGAGGTCCCCAGCATTTT. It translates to CSASLGELRGPQHF.

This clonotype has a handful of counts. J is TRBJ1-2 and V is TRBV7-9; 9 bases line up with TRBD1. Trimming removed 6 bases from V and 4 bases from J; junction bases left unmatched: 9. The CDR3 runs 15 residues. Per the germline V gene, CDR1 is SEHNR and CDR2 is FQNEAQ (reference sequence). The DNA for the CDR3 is TGTGCCAGCAGTTATTGGGACAGGGAACCCTATGGCTACACCTTC. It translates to CASSYWDREPYGYTF. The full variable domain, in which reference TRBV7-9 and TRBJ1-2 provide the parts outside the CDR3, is DTGVSQNPRHKITKRGQNVTFRCDPISEHNRLYWYRQTLGQGPEFLTYFQNEAQLEKSRLLSDRFSAERPKGSFSTLEIQRTEQGDSAMYLCASSYWDREPYGYTFGSGTRLTVV.

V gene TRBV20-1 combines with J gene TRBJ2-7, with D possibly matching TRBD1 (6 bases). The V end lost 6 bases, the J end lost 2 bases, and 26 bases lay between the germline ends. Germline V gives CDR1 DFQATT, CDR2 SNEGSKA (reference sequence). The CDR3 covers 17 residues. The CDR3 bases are TGCAGTGCCCCCAAAGCTTACGGGGACACCAGAACCTACGAGCAGTACTTC. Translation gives CSAPKAYGDTRTYEQYF.

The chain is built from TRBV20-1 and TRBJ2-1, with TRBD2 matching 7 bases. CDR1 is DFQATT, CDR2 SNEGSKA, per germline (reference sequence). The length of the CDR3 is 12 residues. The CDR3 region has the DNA TGCTCCAACGGGCAGGGAGGGCGTGAGCAGTTCTTC. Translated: CSNGQGGREQFF.

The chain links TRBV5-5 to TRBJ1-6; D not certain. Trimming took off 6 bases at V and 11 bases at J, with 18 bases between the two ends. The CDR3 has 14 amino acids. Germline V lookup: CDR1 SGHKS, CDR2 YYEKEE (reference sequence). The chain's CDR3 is CASNLAVGKPPLHF. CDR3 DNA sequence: TGTGCCAGCAACCTTGCGGTGGGGAAGCCACCCCTCCACTTT.

The DNA for the CDR3 is TGTGCCAGCAGACGGACAGGGGGCGAGACCCAGTACTTC. Translating gives CASRRTGGETQYF. The rearrangement joins TRBV12-3 or TRBV12-4 to TRBJ2-5, with 11 bases that match TRBD1. The CDR3 length is 13 residues. Trimming removed 6 bases from V and 5 bases from J; junction bases left unmatched: 2.

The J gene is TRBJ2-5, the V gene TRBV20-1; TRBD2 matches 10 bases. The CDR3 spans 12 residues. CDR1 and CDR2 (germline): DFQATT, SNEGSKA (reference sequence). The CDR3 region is CNAAGGLETQYF. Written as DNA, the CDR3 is TGCAACGCAGCGGGAGGGCTAGAGACCCAGTACTTC.